This T cell receptor (beta chain) was found in a study of blood T cell repertoires in COVID-19. Study as a whole: From T cells, B-cell-depleted T cells, or PBMCs came the material, which was cDNA or gDNA.

Clones were read by immunoSEQ multiplex PCR, and TCRdb kept only the in-frame ones, dropping some. The sample lists about 300,000 clones; over 70% were seen once. The CDR3 sequence is 13 residues long. V trimming: 5 bases; J trimming: 4 bases; junction bases outside the gene matches: 5. CDR1 MNHEY and CDR2 SVGAGI come from the germline V gene. The specimen sequenced was peripheral blood. This sequence was found in a woman aged 45-60 years with acute or convalescent COVID-19. This chain links TRBV6-5 with TRBJ2-7; TRBD2 matches at 7 bases. The CDR3 sequence: CASSPPGLYEQYF. CDR3 coding DNA: TGTGCCAGCAGTCCACCGGGACTATACGAGCAGTACTTC.